These 14 T cell receptor beta chains originate from one sample sequenced in a study of read filtering for tumor transcriptome and immune sequencing. This library used 300 to 450 ng RNA and molecular barcoded adaptors spanning alpha/delta and beta/gamma chains. A single record per CDR3 protein comes from TCRdb applying MiXCR to the reads. The sample has approximately 40,000 distinct CDR3 sequences, about 13% seen once. Sequencing used a population of CD138-negative cells sorted from bone marrow. The source of these receptors is a donor aged 40 or older with multiple myeloma.

The chain joins TRBV5-1 to TRBJ2-2; TRBD1 matches at 7 bases. This CDR3 has 16 residues. Trimming at V came to 3 bases and at J to 0 bases, leaving 5 bases not matched to a gene. Germline CDR1 reads SGHRS; CDR2 reads YFSETQ. DNA for the CDR3: TGCGCCAGCAGCTCGAGGGGGCGGTCGAACACCGGGGAGCTGTTTTTT. Its protein product is CASSSRGRSNTGELFF.

A word on this clonotype: A much larger clone differs by one base, so this may be a read error. The CDR3 does not close with the conserved phenylalanine or tryptophan, likely indicating a read error. The CDR3 DNA follows: TGCGCCAGCAGCATATTGGACAGGGACTACGAGCAGTACCTC. Encoded protein: CASSILDRDYEQYL. The chain recombines TRBV5-1 with TRBJ2-7; 8 nucleotides agree with TRBD1. CDR3 length: 14 residues. Germline CDR1 reads SGHRS; CDR2 reads YFSETQ. Unmatched junction bases numbered 6, after V lost 4 bases and J lost 3 bases.

This clonotype was counted ten times or more. Germline and junction disagree at one end, which may indicate a read error. V and J are TRBV9 and TRBJ2-1; no firm D call. Germline CDR1 and CDR2: SGDLS and YYNGEE. This CDR3 contains 14 residues. The CDR3 DNA reads as TGTGCCAGCAGCGTAGACGTGTTGATGGTTGAGCAGTCCTTC. It yields the protein CASSVDVLMVEQSF.

This clonotype was counted many times. This chain links TRBV12-3 or TRBV12-4 with TRBJ2-2; no definite D call. The V and J ends lost 3 bases and 4 bases respectively, with 6 bases between them. CDR3 length: 13 residues. DNA for the CDR3: TGTGCCAGCAGTTTCGTGGGCACCGGGGAGCTGTTTTTT. It is translated as CASSFVGTGELFF.

This clonotype is labeled medium-sized. The chain couples TRBV11-3 to TRBJ2-7; D is unresolved. Germline lookup yields CDR1 SGHNT and CDR2 YENEEA. The CDR3 totals 13 residues. V shed 5 bases and J shed 6 bases, with 14 bases lying between them. In DNA, the CDR3 is TGTGCCAGCAGCGGCCTGGCTCCTCTCGAGCAGTACTTC. It codes for CASSGLAPLEQYF. Full variable domain (remainder filled in from reference TRBV11-3 and TRBJ2-7): EAGVVQSPRYKIIEKKQPVAFWCNPISGHNTLYWYLQNLGQGPELLIRYENEEAVDDSQLPKDRFSAERLKGVDSTLKIQPAELGDSAVYLCASSGLAPLEQYFGPGTRLTVT.

At least ten counts were recorded for this clonotype. This rearrangement joins TRBV5-1 to TRBJ2-7; weak D call: TRBD1 (6 bases). Germline V gene lookup returns CDR1 SGHRS and CDR2 YFSETQ. V lost 4 bases and J 3 bases, leaving 17 bases between the germline ends. This CDR3 has 15 amino acids. CDR3 DNA: TGCGCCAGCAGCAACCAACGACAGGCCGACTACGAGCAGTACTTC. Protein: CASSNQRQADYEQYF.

This clonotype was seen at least ten times. In DNA, the CDR3 is TGTGCCAGCAGCCCCGCGGTGGCCGGGGAGCTGTTTTTT. Translation gives CASSPAVAGELFF. V gene TRBV7-3 combines with J gene TRBJ2-2, with no clear D. Germline lookup yields CDR1 SGHTA and CDR2 FQGTGA. Between the trimmed V and J ends, which lost 5 bases and 6 bases, there was a span of 10 bases. The CDR3 sequence is 13 residues long.

This clonotype has at least ten counts. Given a much more abundant clone one base away, this may be a read error. V and J are TRBV12-3 or TRBV12-4 and TRBJ1-6; D may be TRBD1 (6 bases). The CDR3 runs to 15 residues. CDR3: CASSPGAASNSPFHF. The CDR3 DNA reads as TGTGCCAGCAGTCCAGGGGCGGCCAGCAATTCACCCTTCCACTTT.

This clonotype came up once. The chain combines TRBV18 with TRBJ2-6; D could derive from TRBD1 or TRBD2 (5 bases each). The CDR3 covers 17 residues. Germline CDR1 KGHSH, CDR2 LQKENI. V lost 2 bases and J 1 base, leaving 12 bases between the germline ends. CDR3 sequence: CASSPEAGGSGANVLTF. The CDR3 DNA follows: TGTGCCAGCTCACCAGAGGCTGGGGGATCTGGGGCCAACGTCCTGACTTTC.

Details on this clonotype: A much larger clone differs from this one at a single base, so this may be a read error. Likely a read error: the CDR3 ends without its conserved phenylalanine or tryptophan. The CDR3 reads CSVRPNTGELFL. Written as DNA, the CDR3 is TGCAGCGTTCGGCCAAACACCGGGGAGCTGTTTTTA. The V call is TRBV29-1, the J call TRBJ2-2, with unresolved D. Germline V lookup: CDR1 SQVTM, CDR2 ANQGSEA. V was trimmed by 5 bases and J by 2 bases, leaving 6 bases between them. The CDR3 runs to 12 residues.

At least ten counts were recorded for this clonotype. Here the CDR3 reads CATSDVTSGRAGNEQFF. CDR3 nucleotide sequence: TGTGCCACCAGTGATGTGACTAGCGGGAGGGCCGGTAATGAGCAGTTCTTC. The J gene is TRBJ2-1, the V gene TRBV24-1, with 14 positions matching TRBD2. The germline gives CDR1 KGHDR, CDR2 SFDVKD. Trimming cost V 3 bases and J 7 bases; bases outside gene matches: 7. The CDR3 sequence is 17 residues long.

As concerns this clonotype: One base away lies a much larger clone, so this may be a sequencing read error. This chain uses TRBV5-4 with TRBJ2-7; TRBD2 aligns across 8 bases. Trimming cost V 0 bases and J 2 bases; bases outside gene matches: 10. This CDR3 contains 17 residues. Germline V lookup: CDR1 SGHNT, CDR2 YYREEE (reference sequence). The CDR3 loop is CASSLGFSGGAAYEQYF. The CDR3 region has the DNA TGTGCCAGCAGCTTGGGCTTTTCCGGGGGGGCAGCCTACGAGCAGTACTTC.

This clonotype was observed at least ten times. The rearrangement links TRBV28 to TRBJ2-7, with 7 bases that match TRBD1. This CDR3 has 14 residues. CDR1 and CDR2 from the germline V gene are MDHEN and SYDVKM. The trim removed 5 bases at V and 7 bases at J, leaving 11 bases unmatched. The chain's CDR3 is CASSPAGGRREQYF. The CDR3 region has the DNA TGTGCCAGCAGTCCAGCAGGGGGAAGGAGGGAGCAGTACTTC.

This clonotype was detected ten times or more. Written as DNA, the CDR3 is TGCGCCAGCAGCTCCGGGACAGGGGTGAACAATGAGCAGTTCTTC. Its protein product is CASSSGTGVNNEQFF. The rearrangement uses TRBV5-1 and TRBJ2-1; 10 bases fit TRBD1. CDR1 is SGHRS and CDR2 is YFSETQ in the germline V gene. V lost 3 bases, J lost 5 bases, and 5 bases stayed unmatched. The CDR3 extends over 15 amino acids.